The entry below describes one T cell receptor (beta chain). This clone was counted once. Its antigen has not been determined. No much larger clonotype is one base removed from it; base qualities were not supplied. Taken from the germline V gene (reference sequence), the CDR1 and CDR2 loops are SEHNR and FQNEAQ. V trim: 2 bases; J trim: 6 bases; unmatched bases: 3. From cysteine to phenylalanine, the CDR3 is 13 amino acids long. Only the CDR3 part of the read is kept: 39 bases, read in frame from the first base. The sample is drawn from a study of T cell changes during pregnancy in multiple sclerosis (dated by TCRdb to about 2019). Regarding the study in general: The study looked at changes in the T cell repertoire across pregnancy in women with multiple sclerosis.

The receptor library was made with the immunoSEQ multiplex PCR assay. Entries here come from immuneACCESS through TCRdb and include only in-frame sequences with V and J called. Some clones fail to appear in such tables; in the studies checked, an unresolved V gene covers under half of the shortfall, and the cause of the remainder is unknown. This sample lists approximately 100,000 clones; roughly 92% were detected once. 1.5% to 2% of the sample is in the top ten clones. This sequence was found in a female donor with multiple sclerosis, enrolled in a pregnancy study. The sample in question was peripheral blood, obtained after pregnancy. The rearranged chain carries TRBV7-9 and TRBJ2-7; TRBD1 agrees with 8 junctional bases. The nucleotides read TGTGCCAGCAGCTTACCGGACAGGGCCGAGCAGTACTTC. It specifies CASSLPDRAEQYF.